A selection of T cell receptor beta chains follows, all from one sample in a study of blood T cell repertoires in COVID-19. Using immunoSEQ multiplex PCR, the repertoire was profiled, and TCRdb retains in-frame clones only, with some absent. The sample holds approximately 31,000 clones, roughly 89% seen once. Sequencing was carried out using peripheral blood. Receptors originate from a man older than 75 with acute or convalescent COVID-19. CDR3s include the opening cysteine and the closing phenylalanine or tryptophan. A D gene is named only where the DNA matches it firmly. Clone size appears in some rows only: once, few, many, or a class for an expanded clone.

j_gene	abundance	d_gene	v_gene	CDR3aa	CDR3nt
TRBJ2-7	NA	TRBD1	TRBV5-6	CASSTGSLWWTGGRYEQYF	TGTGCCAGCAGCACTGGCTCCTTATGGTGGACAGGGGGCAGGTACGAGCAGTACTTC
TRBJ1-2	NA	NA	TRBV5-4	CASSLAKEEIGYGYTF	TGTGCCAGCAGCTTGGCCAAGGAGGAAATTGGGTATGGCTACACCTTC
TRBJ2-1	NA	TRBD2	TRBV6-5	CASSTAGGHNEQFF	TGTGCCAGCAGTACAGCGGGAGGCCACAATGAGCAGTTCTTC
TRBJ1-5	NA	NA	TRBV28	CASSLSGQPQHF	TGTGCCAGCAGTTTATCCGGGCAGCCCCAGCATTTT
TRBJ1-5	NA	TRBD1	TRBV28	CASNPRQGWRPQHF	TGTGCCAGCAACCCCCGACAGGGTTGGCGGCCCCAGCATTTT
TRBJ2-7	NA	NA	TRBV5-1	CASSLVPLAPYEQYF	TGCGCCAGCAGCTTGGTCCCCCTAGCCCCCTACGAGCAGTACTTC
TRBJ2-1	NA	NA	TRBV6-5	CASSTTGFEFF	TGTGCCAGCAGTACCACGGGATTCGAGTTCTTC
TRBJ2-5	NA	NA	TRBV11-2	CASSFGMAETQYF	TGTGCCAGCAGCTTCGGGATGGCGGAGACCCAGTACTTC
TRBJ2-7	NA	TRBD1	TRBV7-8	CASSPRDRGYEQYF	TGTGCCAGCAGCCCCCGGGACAGGGGCTACGAGCAGTACTTC
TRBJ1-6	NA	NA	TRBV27	CASRTAGGNSPLHF	TGTGCCAGCAGGACAGCCGGTGGTAATTCACCCCTCCACTTT
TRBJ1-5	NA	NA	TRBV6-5	CASSYAGSNQPQHF	TGTGCCAGCAGTTACGCAGGGTCCAATCAGCCCCAGCATTTT
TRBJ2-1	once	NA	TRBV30	CAWSVSSYTNEQFF	TGTGCCTGGAGTGTATCCTCTTACACCAATGAGCAGTTCTTC
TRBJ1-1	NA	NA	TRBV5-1	CASATGTREIVFF	TGCGCCAGCGCCACCGGGACTCGGGAAATCGTTTTCTTT
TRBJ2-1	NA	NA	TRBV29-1	CSVVRQGFNEQFF	TGCAGCGTTGTTCGTCAGGGATTCAATGAGCAGTTCTTC
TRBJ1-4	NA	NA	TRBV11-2	CASSPGPSTNEKLFF	TGTGCCAGCAGCCCAGGGCCGTCAACTAATGAAAAACTGTTTTTT
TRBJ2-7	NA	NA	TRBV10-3	CAIRIEVPNYEQYF	TGTGCCATCAGGATCGAGGTCCCTAACTACGAGCAGTACTTC
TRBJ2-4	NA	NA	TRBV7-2	CASSLDGGNIQYF	TGTGCCAGCAGCTTAGATGGCGGGAACATTCAGTACTTC
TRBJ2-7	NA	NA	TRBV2	CASSPQVYEQYF	TGTGCCAGCAGTCCCCAGGTCTACGAGCAGTACTTC
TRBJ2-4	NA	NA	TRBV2	CATRYEAIQYF	TGTGCCACCAGATATGAGGCCATTCAGTACTTC
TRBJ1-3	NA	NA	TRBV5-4	CASSLSLDRNGGTIYF	TGTGCCAGCAGCTTATCCCTTGACAGAAATGGCGGCACCATATATTTT
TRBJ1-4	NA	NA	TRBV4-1	CASSQLREGGEKLFF	TGCGCCAGCAGCCAATTAAGGGAGGGGGGTGAAAAACTGTTTTTT
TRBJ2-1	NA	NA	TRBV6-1	CASSEGGTYVNEQFF	TGTGCCAGCAGTGAGGGCGGGACGTACGTGAATGAGCAGTTCTTC
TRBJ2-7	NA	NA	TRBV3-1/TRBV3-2	CASSPGTGYEQYF	TGTGCCAGCAGCCCTGGAACGGGCTACGAGCAGTACTTC
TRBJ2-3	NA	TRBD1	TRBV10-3	CAISRTGEQQNTQYF	TGTGCCATCAGCCGCACAGGGGAACAACAAAATACGCAGTATTTT
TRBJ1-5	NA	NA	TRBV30	CAWSVLLGAQPQHF	TGTGCCTGGAGTGTACTTTTGGGAGCTCAGCCCCAGCATTTT
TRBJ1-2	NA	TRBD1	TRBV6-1	CASSERGTGLDGYTF	TGTGCCAGCAGTGAACGCGGGACAGGGCTTGATGGCTACACCTTC
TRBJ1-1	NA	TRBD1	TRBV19	CASRSHRGRANTEAFF	TGTGCCAGTAGGTCCCACAGGGGGCGGGCGAACACTGAAGCTTTCTTT
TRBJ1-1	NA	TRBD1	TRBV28	CASSYSGGAFF	TGTGCCAGCAGCTACTCAGGGGGAGCTTTCTTT
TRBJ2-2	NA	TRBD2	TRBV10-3	CAIMGLGTSGAGGPGELFF	TGTGCCATCATGGGATTGGGGACTAGCGGGGCCGGGGGGCCCGGGGAGCTGTTTTTT
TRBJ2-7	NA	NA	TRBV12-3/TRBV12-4	CASSWDKPYEQYF	TGTGCCAGCAGTTGGGACAAACCCTACGAGCAGTACTTC
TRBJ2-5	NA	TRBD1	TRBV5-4	CASSPWDSQETQYF	TGTGCCAGCAGCCCATGGGACAGCCAAGAGACCCAGTACTTC
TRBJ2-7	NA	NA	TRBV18	CASSPSSGSYYEQYF	TGTGCCAGCTCACCTTCTTCCGGGTCTTACTACGAGCAGTACTTC
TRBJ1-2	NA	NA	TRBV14	CASSRDTANYGYTF	TGTGCCAGCAGCCGGGACACAGCTAACTATGGCTACACCTTC
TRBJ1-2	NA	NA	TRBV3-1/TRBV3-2	CASSQAPTSEGYTF	TGTGCCAGCAGCCAAGCTCCAACATCCGAAGGCTACACCTTC
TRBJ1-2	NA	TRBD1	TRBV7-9	CASSLAGPGGADYGYTF	TGTGCCAGCAGCTTAGCCGGTCCAGGGGGCGCAGACTATGGCTACACCTTC
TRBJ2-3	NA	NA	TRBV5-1	CASSLVAGSTDTQYF	TGCGCCAGCAGCTTGGTGGCAGGGAGCACAGATACGCAGTATTTT
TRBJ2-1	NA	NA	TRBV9	CASGDGLRQQFF	TGTGCCAGCGGAGACGGTTTGAGGCAGCAGTTCTTC
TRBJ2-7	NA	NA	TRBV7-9	CASSRDTAYEQYF	TGTGCCAGCAGCAGGGACACCGCCTACGAGCAGTACTTC
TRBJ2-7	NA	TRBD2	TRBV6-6	CASSYLLFSGSGEQYF	TGTGCCAGCAGTTACCTTCTATTTAGCGGGAGTGGCGAGCAGTACTTC
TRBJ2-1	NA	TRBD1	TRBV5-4	CASSSGQGVFYNEQFF	TGTGCCAGCAGCTCTGGACAGGGGGTCTTCTACAATGAGCAGTTCTTC
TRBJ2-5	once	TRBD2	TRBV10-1	CASSVGLEETQYF	TGCGCCAGCAGTGTGGGACTAGAAGAGACCCAGTACTTC
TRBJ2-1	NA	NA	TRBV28	CASSLMRDYNEQFF	TGTGCCAGCAGTTTAATGCGGGACTACAATGAGCAGTTCTTC